This T cell receptor beta chain was identified in a study of preoperative IRX-2 immunotherapy in early breast cancer (dated by TCRdb to 2018 to 2020). Reading the germline V gene (reference sequence) gives CDR1 SGHAT and CDR2 FQDESV. CDR3 length: 13 amino acids, cysteine to phenylalanine. Just CDR3 DNA is preserved here, 39 bases in frame from base 1. V drops 0 bases and J drops 1 base, leaving 3 bases in between. The meaning of the sample's treatment or condition label: preoperative locoregional IRX-2 cytokine immunotherapy. The samples were obtained from a phase Ib study that tested preoperative, locoregional IRX-2 cytokine immunotherapy designed to prime immune responses. Donors were patients with early-stage breast cancer who received IRX-2 before surgery. Note on this clone: Its antigen remains undetermined. Within one base of it there is no much larger clone, and no base qualities were kept.

Preparation of the library involved the immunoSEQ multiplex PCR assay. Entries here come from immuneACCESS through TCRdb and include only in-frame sequences with V and J called. Some clones fail to appear in such tables; in the studies checked, an unresolved V gene covers under half of the shortfall, and the cause of the remainder is unknown. This sample is represented by 35,000 to 50,000 clones; approximately 95% of them were singletons. 1.6% of the sample is taken by the ten largest. The clonotype comes from a human donor with breast cancer. The starting material was tumor tissue, obtained after IRX-2 immunotherapy. In this chain, TRBV11-1 is recombined with TRBJ2-5, with the D gene call left open. CDR3 protein: CASSLAVQETQYF. The nucleotides read TGTGCCAGCAGCTTAGCGGTCCAAGAGACCCAGTACTTC.